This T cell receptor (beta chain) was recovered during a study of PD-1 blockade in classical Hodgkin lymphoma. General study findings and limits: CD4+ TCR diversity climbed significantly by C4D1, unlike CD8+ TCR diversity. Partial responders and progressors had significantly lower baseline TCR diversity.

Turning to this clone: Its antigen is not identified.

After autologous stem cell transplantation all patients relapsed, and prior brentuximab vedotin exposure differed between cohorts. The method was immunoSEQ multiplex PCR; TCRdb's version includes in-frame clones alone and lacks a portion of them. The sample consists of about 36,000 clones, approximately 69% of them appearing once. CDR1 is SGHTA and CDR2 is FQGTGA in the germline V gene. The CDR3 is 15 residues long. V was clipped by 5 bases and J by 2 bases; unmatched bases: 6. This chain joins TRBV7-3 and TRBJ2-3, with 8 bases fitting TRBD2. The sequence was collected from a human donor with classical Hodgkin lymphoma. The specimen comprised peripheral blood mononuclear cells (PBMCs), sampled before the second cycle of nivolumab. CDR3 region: CASSPRTSSTDTQYF. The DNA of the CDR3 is TGTGCCAGCAGCCCCCGGACTAGCTCCACAGATACGCAGTATTTT.